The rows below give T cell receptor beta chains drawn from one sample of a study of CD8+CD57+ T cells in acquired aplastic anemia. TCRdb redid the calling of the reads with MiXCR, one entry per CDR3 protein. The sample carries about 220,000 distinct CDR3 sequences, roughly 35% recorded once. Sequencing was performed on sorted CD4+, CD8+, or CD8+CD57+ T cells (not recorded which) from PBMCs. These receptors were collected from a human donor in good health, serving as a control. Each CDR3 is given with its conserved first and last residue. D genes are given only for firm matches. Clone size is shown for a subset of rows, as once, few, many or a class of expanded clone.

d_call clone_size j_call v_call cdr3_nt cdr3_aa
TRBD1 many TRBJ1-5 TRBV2 TGTGCCAGCACCAGGGGGGGTCAGCCCCAGCATTTT CASTRGGQPQHF
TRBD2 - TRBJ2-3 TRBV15 TGTGCCACCAGCCTAACTAGCGGGGACTTAGATACGCAGTATTTT CATSLTSGDLDTQYF
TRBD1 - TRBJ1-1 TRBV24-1 TGTGCCACCAGTGATACATCCGGGACAGGGGTTGACACTGAAGCTTTCTTT CATSDTSGTGVDTEAFF
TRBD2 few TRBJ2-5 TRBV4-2 TGTGCCAGCAGCCAAGATCTAGCGGTGGAGACCCAGTACTTC CASSQDLAVETQYF
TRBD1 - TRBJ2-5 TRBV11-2 TGTGCCAGCAGTTCCCAGGTTGGACAGGGTTTTCAGACCCAGTACTTC CASSSQVGQGFQTQYF
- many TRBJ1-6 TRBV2 TGTGCCAGCAGCCCGTACAGGGTCGGATCACCCCTCCACTTT CASSPYRVGSPLHF
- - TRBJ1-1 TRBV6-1 TGTGCCAGCAAGTATTCAGCGATGAACACTGAAGCTTTCTTT CASKYSAMNTEAFF
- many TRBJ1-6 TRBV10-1 TGCGCCAGCAGTGAGTCTCCCGGGACACCCCTCCACTTT CASSESPGTPLHF
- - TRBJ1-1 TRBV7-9 TGTGCCAGCAGCTCAGTGTTGACCACTGAAGCTTTCTTT CASSSVLTTEAFF
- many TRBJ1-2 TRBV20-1 TGCAGTGCTAGTTGGGGGATAGGGGGCTACACCTTC CSASWGIGGYTF
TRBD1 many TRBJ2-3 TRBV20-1 TGCAGTGCTCCCGACAGGGGGAAAAGCACAGATACGCAGTATTTT CSAPDRGKSTDTQYF
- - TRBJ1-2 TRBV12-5 TGTGCTAGGTGGGCAGAGTTGGGCTACACCTTC CARWAELGYTF
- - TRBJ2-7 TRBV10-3 TGTGCCAGCCCCGACCAATACTCCTACGAGCAGTACTTC CASPDQYSYEQYF
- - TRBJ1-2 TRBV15 TGTGCCACCAGCAGCCCCGACTCAGGGACTTATGGCTACACCTTC CATSSPDSGTYGYTF
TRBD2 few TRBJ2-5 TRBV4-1 TGCGCCAGCAGCCACCCGCAGACTAGCGGGAGTCGAGAGACCCAGTACTTC CASSHPQTSGSRETQYF
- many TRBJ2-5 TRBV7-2 TGTGCCAGCAGCTTCGAACCCGGGGAGACCCAGTACTTC CASSFEPGETQYF
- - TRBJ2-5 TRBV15 TGTGCCACCAGCGGCTGGAGAGAGACCCAGTACTTC CATSGWRETQYF
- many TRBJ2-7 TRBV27 TGTGCCAGCAGTAGGACAGCCTCCTACGAGCAGTACTTC CASSRTASYEQYF
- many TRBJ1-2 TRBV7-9 TGTGCCAGCAGCTTAGGTGGGTCCAACTATGGCTACACCTTC CASSLGGSNYGYTF
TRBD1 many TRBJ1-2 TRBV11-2 TGTGCCAGCAGCTCCCCTCGGGACAGAGCTAACTATGGCTACACCTTC CASSSPRDRANYGYTF
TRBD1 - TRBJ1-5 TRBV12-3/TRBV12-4 TGTGCCAGCAGTCAGGGGGACAGGGGCAATCAGCCCCAGCATTTT CASSQGDRGNQPQHF
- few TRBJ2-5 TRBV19 TGTGCCAGTAGTATTTTGGAGGGCCCTCGGGAGACCCAGTACTTC CASSILEGPRETQYF